The 8 T cell receptor beta chains given below trace back to one sample, sequenced in a study of regulatory T cells in long-lasting Graves disease. To make TCR beta libraries, researchers used iRepertoire HTBI primers and Arm-PCR of CDR3 regions. Via MiXCR, TCRdb re-called the multiplex PCR reads, giving one row per CDR3 protein. The sample carries hundreds of thousands of distinct CDR3 sequences, approximately 15% recorded once. Noted time point: newly diagnosed GD, antithyroid drugs for less than 3 months. After RNA was extracted from PBMCs, the TCR library was made from it. The data were also submitted as part of a second study, on T cells in Graves' hyperthyroidism and ophthalmopathy.

The sample consisted of peripheral blood mononuclear cells (PBMCs), taken at new diagnosis, from a patient treated with antithyroid drugs. These receptors originate from a woman aged 25 to 45 with Graves disease.

This clonotype was detected a few times. The CDR3 reads CASSLNPSLNLYEQYF. CDR3 nucleotide sequence: TGCGCCAGCAGCTTGAATCCCAGTCTAAATCTCTACGAGCAGTACTTC. V usage is TRBV5-1 and J usage is TRBJ2-7; D gene unclear. Germline CDR1 reads SGHRS; CDR2 reads YFSETQ. The CDR3 runs 16 residues. V was clipped by 1 base and J by 3 bases, with 17 bases between them.

There are many counts of this clonotype. This sequence joins TRBV7-8 and TRBJ1-1, with D uncertain. Trimming took 3 bases from V and 5 from J, leaving 13 bases between them. Germline V gene lookup returns CDR1 SGHVS and CDR2 FQNEAQ. This CDR3 region has 14 residues. CDR3 nucleotide sequence: TGTGCCAGCAGCTTCAGTCGGAGGTGGACTGAAGCTTTCTTT. It specifies CASSFSRRWTEAFF.

This clonotype was counted a few times. The gene calls are TRBV3-1 and TRBJ1-2; TRBD1 aligns across 8 bases. The germline V gene has CDR1 LGHDT and CDR2 YNNKEL (reference sequence). V lost 3 bases to trimming and J lost 6 bases; unmatched junction nucleotides: 9. The CDR3 is 15 residues long. Here the CDR3 DNA reads TGTGCCAGCAGCCAGAGGATAGACAGGGGTGATGGCTACACCTTC. Translation gives CASSQRIDRGDGYTF.

The chain links TRBV20-1 to TRBJ2-1, with D uncertain. Trimming pared 3 bases from V and 0 bases from J, leaving 15 bases between. The CDR3 sequence is 16 residues long. The V gene's germline CDR1 is DFQATT and CDR2 SNEGSKA (reference sequence). CDR3 sequence: CSASSFETSSYNEQFF. The CDR3 nucleotides read TGCAGTGCTAGCTCCTTCGAGACGAGCTCCTACAATGAGCAGTTCTTC.

The chain recombines TRBV28 with TRBJ2-7, with 7 bases matching TRBD1. The CDR3 runs 14 residues. The germline V gene has CDR1 MDHEN and CDR2 SYDVKM. V lost 6 bases to trimming and J lost 5 bases; unmatched junction nucleotides: 10. DNA for the CDR3: TGTGCCAGCAGAAGTGTACAGGGGATTAACGAGCAGTACTTC. This translates into CASRSVQGINEQYF.

This clonotype was counted ten times or more. The V gene is TRBV24-1, the J gene TRBJ2-7; TRBD2 matches at 7 bases. CDR3 length: 15 amino acids. The junction had 9 bases not matched to a gene; V was cut back by 3 bases and J by 5 bases. Germline V gene data show CDR1 as KGHDR and CDR2 as SFDVKD. For the CDR3, the DNA is TGTGCCACCAGTGATCCGTCAAGAAGCGGGGACGAGCAGTACTTC. It codes for CATSDPSRSGDEQYF.

This clonotype was picked up a small number of times. The rearrangement links TRBV13 to TRBJ2-3; 11 bases are shared with TRBD1. Germline values: CDR1 PRHDT, CDR2 FYEKMQ (reference sequence). The CDR3 is 15 residues long. The trim removed 3 bases at V and 5 bases at J, leaving 4 bases unmatched. The CDR3 DNA reads TGTGCCAGCAGCTTTGGGACAGGGGGTGAAGATACGCAGTATTTT. As protein: CASSFGTGGEDTQYF.

In its sample, this clonotype was seen many times. V and J are TRBV27 and TRBJ2-6; D is perhaps TRBD2 (5 bases). Looked up from germline, CDR1 is MNHEY and CDR2 is SMNVEV (reference sequence). V lost 7 bases and J lost 1, with 11 bases in between. This CDR3 spans 15 amino acids. CDR3: CASTFRGSGANVLTF. The CDR3 nucleotides read TGTGCCAGCACCTTCCGGGGTTCTGGGGCCAACGTCCTGACTTTC.